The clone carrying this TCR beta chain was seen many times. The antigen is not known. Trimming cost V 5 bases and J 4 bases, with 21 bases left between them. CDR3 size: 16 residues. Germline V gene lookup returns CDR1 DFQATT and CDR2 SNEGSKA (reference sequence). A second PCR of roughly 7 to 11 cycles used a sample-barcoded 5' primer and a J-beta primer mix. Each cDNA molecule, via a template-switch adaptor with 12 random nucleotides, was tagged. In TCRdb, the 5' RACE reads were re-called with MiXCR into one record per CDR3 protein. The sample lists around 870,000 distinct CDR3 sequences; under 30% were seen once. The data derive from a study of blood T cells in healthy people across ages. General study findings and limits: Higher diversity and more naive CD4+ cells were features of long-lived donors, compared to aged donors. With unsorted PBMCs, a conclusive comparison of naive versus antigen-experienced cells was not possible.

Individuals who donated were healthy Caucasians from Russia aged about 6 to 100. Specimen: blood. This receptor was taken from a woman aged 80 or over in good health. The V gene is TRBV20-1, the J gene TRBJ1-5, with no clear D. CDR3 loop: CSALKRGTGGNQPQHF. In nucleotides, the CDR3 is TGCAGTGCTCTTAAGCGGGGTACGGGAGGGAATCAGCCCCAGCATTTT.